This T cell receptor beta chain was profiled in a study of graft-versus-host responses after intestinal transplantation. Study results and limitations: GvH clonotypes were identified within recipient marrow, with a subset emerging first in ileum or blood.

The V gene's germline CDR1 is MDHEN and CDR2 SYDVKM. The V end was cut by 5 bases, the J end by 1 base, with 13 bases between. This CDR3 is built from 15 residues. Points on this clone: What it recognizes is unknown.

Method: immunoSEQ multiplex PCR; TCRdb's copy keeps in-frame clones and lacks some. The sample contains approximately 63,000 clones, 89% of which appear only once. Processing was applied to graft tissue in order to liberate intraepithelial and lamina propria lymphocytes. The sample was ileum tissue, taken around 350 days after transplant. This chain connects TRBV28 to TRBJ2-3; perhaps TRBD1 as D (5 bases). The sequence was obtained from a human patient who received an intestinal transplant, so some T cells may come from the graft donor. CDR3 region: CASSMTAHGTDTQYF. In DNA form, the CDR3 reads TGTGCCAGCAGTATGACAGCTCACGGCACAGATACGCAGTATTTT.